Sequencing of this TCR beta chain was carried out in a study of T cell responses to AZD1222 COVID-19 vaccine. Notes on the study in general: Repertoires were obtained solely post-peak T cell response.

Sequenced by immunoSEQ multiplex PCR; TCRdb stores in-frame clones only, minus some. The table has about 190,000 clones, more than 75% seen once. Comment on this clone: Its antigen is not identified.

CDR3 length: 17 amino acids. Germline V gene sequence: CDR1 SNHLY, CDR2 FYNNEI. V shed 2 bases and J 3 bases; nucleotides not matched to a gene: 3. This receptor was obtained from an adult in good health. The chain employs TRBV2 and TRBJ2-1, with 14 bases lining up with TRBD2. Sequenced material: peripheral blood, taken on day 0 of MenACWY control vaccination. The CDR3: CASSERGLAGVYNEQFF. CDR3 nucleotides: TGTGCCAGCAGTGAAAGGGGACTAGCGGGGGTCTACAATGAGCAGTTCTTC.